This T cell receptor beta chain was sequenced in a study of blood T cell repertoires in COVID-19. In the study overall: Both acute and convalescent COVID-19 samples were obtained from the United States, Italy and Spain. Nucleic acid was either cDNA or gDNA, and it came from T cells, B-cell-depleted T cells, or PBMCs.

Deletions cut 5 bases from V and 0 bases from J, with 8 bases between. Germline V gives CDR1 PRHDT, CDR2 FYEKMQ (reference sequence). This CDR3 is 14 amino acids long. Authors' methods: How many nucleated cells were present was estimated from reference gene primer amplification. Assay: immunoSEQ multiplex PCR; the TCRdb copy retains only in-frame clones and omits some. The V and J calls and clone size were taken over from that table, and D and trimming were inferred from the DNA. The profile shows approximately 100,000 clones, over 80% of them singletons. Sequenced: peripheral blood. The J gene is TRBJ2-4, the V gene TRBV13; TRBD2 is a possible D gene (6 bases). The receptor was derived from a man aged 45-65 years with active COVID-19. The CDR3 nucleotides are TGTGCCAGCAGCCGGGGACTAGCCAAAAACATTCAGTACTTC. It codes for CASSRGLAKNIQYF.